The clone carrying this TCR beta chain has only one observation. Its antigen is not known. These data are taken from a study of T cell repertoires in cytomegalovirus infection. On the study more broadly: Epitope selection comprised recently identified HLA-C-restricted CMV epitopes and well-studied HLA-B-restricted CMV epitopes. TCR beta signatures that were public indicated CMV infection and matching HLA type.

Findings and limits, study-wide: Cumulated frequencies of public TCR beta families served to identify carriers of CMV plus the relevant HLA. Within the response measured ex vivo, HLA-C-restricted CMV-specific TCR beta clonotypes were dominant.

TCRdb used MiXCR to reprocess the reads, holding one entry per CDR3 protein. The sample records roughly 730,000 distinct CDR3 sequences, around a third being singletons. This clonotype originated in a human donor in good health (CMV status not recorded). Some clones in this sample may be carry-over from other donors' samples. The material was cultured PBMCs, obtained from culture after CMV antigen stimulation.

The CDR3 region is CSALEQHSKETQYF. For the CDR3, the DNA is TGCAGTGCCTTAGAACAGCATTCTAAAGAGACCCAGTACTTC. This sequence joins TRBV20-1 and TRBJ2-5; D is undetermined. The V end was cut by 6 bases, the J end by 3 bases, with 17 bases between. This CDR3 has 14 residues. Germline-derived CDR1 and CDR2 are DFQATT and SNEGSKA (reference sequence).